This T cell receptor (beta chain) is drawn from a study of vaccination and CD4 T cells after COVID-19. On the study more broadly: Participants were vaccinated with two doses, given as either BNT162b2 or mRNA-1273 vaccine. Post-COVID draws followed diagnosis by a median roughly 100 days (range 35 to 161).

This clonotype is medium-sized in the sample. The antigen remains undetermined. Oncomine TCR Beta short-read sequencing was applied to DNA from cultured CD4+ T cells. Investigators obtained genomic DNA by extraction from cultured CD4+ T cells. TCRdb called the PCR reads again in MiXCR, with one record for every CDR3 protein. Of about 5,500 distinct CDR3 sequences listed, 60% to 80% were seen once; the top ten hold around 20%. V lost 0 bases to trimming and J lost 0 bases, with 6 bases between them. This CDR3 contains 13 residues. From germline, CDR1 is GTSNPN and CDR2 SVGIG (reference sequence). Treatment of the sample: 10-day PBMC culture with coronavirus spike peptide pools or control peptides (ViraFEST assay).

This sequence originates from a human donor who had recovered from COVID-19. Sequencing was performed on CD4+ T cells from blood, cultured in vitro. The rearrangement links TRBV30 to TRBJ2-7; D remains ambiguous. Written as DNA, the CDR3 is TGTGCCTGGAGTGTGCAGTTCTCCTACGAGCAGTACTTC. Translated, it gives CAWSVQFSYEQYF.